Listed below are T cell receptor beta chains from one sample, sequenced in a study of T-cell reconstitution after alpha-beta-depleted transplantation in children. Via MiXCR, TCRdb re-called the PCR reads, giving one row per CDR3 protein. Of a few hundred thousand distinct CDR3 sequences listed, approximately 41% are singletons. Here the sequenced sample was PBMCs, taken before TCRalphabeta/CD19-depleted stem cell transplant. These TCRs come from a girl aged 2 to 9 with aplastic anemia, due to receive a stem cell transplant. Each CDR3 is given with its conserved first and last residue. The D gene is left open where the match is weak. Expanded clones are given a class, and other clones once, few, many or no size at all.

d_call: TRBD2; j_call: TRBJ2-3; v_call: TRBV5-1; cdr3_length: 15; clone_size: few; cdr3_aa: CASSLGAGVEDTQYF; cdr3_nt: TGCGCCAGCAGCTTGGGGGCGGGGGTAGAAGATACGCAGTATTTT
d_call: -; j_call: TRBJ2-3; v_call: TRBV20-1; cdr3_length: 15; clone_size: -; cdr3_aa: CSAREGAGNTDTQYF; cdr3_nt: TGCAGTGCTAGAGAGGGCGCGGGAAACACAGATACGCAGTATTTT
d_call: TRBD2; j_call: TRBJ2-1; v_call: TRBV27; cdr3_length: 15; clone_size: -; cdr3_aa: CASSPTGTSGNEQFF; cdr3_nt: TGTGCCAGCAGTCCCACCGGGACTAGCGGAAATGAGCAGTTCTTC
d_call: TRBD2; j_call: TRBJ2-7; v_call: TRBV4-2; cdr3_length: 16; clone_size: -; cdr3_aa: CASRGLAGGSVSEQYF; cdr3_nt: TGTGCCAGCAGGGGACTAGCGGGAGGCTCGGTTTCCGAGCAGTACTTC
d_call: -; j_call: TRBJ2-3; v_call: TRBV7-9; cdr3_length: 13; clone_size: few; cdr3_aa: CASRPKGTDTQYF; cdr3_nt: TGTGCCAGCAGGCCGAAGGGCACAGATACGCAGTATTTT
d_call: -; j_call: TRBJ2-3; v_call: TRBV2; cdr3_length: 12; clone_size: -; cdr3_aa: CASSERVDTQYF; cdr3_nt: TGTGCCAGCAGTGAAAGGGTAGATACGCAGTATTTT
d_call: TRBD1; j_call: TRBJ1-5; v_call: TRBV20-1; cdr3_length: 14; clone_size: few; cdr3_aa: CSASKQGGVQPQHF; cdr3_nt: TGCAGTGCTAGCAAACAGGGGGGTGTACAGCCCCAGCATTTT
d_call: -; j_call: TRBJ2-1; v_call: TRBV29-1; cdr3_length: 16; clone_size: few; cdr3_aa: CSVEAGGGVAYNEQFF; cdr3_nt: TGCAGCGTTGAAGCTGGGGGCGGGGTAGCTTACAATGAGCAGTTCTTC
d_call: TRBD1; j_call: TRBJ2-1; v_call: TRBV7-9; cdr3_length: 16; clone_size: few; cdr3_aa: CASSSTGTGSYNEQFF; cdr3_nt: TGTGCCAGCAGCTCGACCGGGACAGGGTCCTACAATGAGCAGTTCTTC
d_call: -; j_call: TRBJ2-5; v_call: TRBV5-1; cdr3_length: 15; clone_size: -; cdr3_aa: CASSLSAGFQETQYF; cdr3_nt: TGCGCCAGCAGCTTGTCTGCAGGCTTCCAAGAGACCCAGTACTTC
d_call: TRBD1; j_call: TRBJ2-7; v_call: TRBV20-1; cdr3_length: 16; clone_size: few; cdr3_aa: CSARDWLGRGRYEQYF; cdr3_nt: TGCAGTGCTAGAGATTGGTTAGGCAGGGGGCGCTACGAGCAGTACTTC
d_call: -; j_call: TRBJ2-6; v_call: TRBV5-6; cdr3_length: 16; clone_size: many; cdr3_aa: CASSPILEAGANVLTF; cdr3_nt: TGTGCCAGCAGCCCTATACTAGAAGCTGGGGCCAACGTCCTGACTTTC
d_call: -; j_call: TRBJ2-4; v_call: TRBV15; cdr3_length: 13; clone_size: few; cdr3_aa: CATRNPGGNIQYF; cdr3_nt: TGTGCCACCCGAAACCCCGGGGGAAACATTCAGTACTTC
d_call: -; j_call: TRBJ2-7; v_call: TRBV9; cdr3_length: 14; clone_size: few; cdr3_aa: CASSAVERFYEQYF; cdr3_nt: TGTGCCAGCAGCGCGGTGGAGAGGTTCTACGAGCAGTACTTC